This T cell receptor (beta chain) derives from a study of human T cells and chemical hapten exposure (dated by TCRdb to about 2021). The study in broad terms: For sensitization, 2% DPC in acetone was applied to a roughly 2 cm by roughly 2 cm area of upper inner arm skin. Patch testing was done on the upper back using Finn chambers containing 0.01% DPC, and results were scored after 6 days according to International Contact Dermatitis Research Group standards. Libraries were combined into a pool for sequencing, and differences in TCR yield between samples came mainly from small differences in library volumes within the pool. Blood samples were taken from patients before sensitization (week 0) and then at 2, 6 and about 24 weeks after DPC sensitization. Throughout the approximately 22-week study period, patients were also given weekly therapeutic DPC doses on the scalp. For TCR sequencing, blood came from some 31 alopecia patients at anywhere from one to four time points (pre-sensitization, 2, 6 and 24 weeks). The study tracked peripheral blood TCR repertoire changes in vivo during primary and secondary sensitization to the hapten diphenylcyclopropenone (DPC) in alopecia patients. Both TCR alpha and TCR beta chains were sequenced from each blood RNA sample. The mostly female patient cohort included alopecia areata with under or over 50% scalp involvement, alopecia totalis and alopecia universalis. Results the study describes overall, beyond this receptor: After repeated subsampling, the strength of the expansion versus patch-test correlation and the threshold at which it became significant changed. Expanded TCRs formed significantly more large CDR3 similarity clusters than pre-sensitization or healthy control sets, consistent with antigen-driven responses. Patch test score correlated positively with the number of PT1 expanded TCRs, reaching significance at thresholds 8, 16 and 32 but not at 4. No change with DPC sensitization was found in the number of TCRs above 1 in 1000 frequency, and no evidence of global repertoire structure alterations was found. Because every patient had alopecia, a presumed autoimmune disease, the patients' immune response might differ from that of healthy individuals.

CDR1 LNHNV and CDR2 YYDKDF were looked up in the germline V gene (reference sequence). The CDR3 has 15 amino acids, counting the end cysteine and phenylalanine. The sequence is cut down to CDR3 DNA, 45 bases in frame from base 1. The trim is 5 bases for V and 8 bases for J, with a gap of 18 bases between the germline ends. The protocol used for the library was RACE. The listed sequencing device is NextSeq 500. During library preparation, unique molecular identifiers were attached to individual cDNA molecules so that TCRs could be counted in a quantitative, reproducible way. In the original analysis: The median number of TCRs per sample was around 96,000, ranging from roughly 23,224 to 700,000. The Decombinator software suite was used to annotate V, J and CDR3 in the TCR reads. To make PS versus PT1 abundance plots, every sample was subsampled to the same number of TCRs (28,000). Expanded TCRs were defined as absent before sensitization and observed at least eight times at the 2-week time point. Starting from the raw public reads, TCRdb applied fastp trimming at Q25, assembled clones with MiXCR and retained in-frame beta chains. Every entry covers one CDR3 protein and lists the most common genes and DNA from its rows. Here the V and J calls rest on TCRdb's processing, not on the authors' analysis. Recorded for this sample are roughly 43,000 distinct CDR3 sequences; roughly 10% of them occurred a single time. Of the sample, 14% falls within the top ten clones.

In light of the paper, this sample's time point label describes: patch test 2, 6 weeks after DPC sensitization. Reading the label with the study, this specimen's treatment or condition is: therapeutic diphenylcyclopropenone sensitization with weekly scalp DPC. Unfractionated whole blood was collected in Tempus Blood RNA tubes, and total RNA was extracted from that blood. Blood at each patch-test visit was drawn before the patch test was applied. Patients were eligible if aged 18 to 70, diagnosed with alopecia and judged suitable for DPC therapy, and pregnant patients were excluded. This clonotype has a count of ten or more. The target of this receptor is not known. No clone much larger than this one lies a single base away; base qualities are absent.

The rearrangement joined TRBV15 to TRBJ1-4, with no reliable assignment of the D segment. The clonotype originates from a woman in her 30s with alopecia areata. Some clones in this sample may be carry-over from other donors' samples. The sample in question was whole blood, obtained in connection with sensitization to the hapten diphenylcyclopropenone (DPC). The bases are TGTGCCACCAGCCCTCTCGGAGGTTTGAAGGAAAAACTGTTTTTT. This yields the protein CATSPLGGLKEKLFF.